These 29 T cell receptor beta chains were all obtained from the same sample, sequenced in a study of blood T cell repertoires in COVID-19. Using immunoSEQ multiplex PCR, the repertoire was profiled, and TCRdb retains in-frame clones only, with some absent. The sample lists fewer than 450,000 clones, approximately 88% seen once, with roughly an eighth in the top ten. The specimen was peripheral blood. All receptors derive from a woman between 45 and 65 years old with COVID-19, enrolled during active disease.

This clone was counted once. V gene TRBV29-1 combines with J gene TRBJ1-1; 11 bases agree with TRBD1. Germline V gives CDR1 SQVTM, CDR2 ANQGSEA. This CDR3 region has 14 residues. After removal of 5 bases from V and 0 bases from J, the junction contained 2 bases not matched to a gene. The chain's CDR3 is CSVRTGGLNTEAFF. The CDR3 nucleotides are TGCAGCGTTCGGACAGGGGGCTTGAACACTGAAGCTTTCTTT.

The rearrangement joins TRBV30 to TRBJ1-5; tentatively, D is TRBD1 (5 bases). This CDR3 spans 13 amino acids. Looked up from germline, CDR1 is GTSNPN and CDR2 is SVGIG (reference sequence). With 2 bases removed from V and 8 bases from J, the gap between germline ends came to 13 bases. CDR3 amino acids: CAWSLGGDKPQHF. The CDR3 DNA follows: TGTGCCTGGAGTTTGGGGGGTGATAAGCCCCAGCATTTT.

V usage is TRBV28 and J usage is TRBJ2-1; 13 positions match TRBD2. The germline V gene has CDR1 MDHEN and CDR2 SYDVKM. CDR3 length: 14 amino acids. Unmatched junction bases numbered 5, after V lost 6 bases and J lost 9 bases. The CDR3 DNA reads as TGTGCCAGCAGCCGCGGACTAGCGGGGGCTGAGCAGTTCTTC. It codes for CASSRGLAGAEQFF.

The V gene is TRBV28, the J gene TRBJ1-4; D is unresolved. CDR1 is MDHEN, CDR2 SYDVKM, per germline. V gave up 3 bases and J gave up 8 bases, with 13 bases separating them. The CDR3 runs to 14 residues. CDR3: CASSLAGIGEKLFF. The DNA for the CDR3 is TGTGCCAGCAGTTTGGCAGGTATTGGGGAAAAACTGTTTTTT.

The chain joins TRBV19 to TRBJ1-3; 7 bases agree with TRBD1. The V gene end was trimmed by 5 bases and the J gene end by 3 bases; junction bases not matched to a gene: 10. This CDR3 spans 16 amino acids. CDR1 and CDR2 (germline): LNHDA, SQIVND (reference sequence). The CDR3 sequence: CASSALDRAYGNTIYF. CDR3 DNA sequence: TGTGCCAGTAGTGCCCTAGACAGGGCCTATGGAAACACCATATATTTT.

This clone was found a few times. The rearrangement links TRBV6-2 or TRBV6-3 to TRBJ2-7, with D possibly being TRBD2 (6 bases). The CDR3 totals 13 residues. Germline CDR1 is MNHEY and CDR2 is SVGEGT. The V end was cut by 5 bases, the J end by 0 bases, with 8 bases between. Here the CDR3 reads CASSAGSSYEQYF. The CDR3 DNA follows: TGTGCCAGCAGTGCCGGGAGCTCCTACGAGCAGTACTTC.

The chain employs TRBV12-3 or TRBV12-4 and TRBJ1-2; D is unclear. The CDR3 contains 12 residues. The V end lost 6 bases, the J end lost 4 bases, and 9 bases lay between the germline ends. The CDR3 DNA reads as TGTGCCAGCAGATACAGAGTCTATGGCTACACCTTC. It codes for CASRYRVYGYTF.

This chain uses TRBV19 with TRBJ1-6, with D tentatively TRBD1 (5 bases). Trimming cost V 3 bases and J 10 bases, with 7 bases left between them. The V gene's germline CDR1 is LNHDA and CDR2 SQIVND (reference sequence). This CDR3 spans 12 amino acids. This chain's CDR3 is CASSIAGSPLHF. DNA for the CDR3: TGTGCCAGTAGTATCGCAGGGTCACCCCTCCACTTT.

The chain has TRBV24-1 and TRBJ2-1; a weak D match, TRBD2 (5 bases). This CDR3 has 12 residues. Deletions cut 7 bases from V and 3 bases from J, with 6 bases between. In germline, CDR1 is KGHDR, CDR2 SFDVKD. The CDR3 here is CATRDFYNEQFF. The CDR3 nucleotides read TGTGCCACCAGGGACTTCTACAATGAGCAGTTCTTC.

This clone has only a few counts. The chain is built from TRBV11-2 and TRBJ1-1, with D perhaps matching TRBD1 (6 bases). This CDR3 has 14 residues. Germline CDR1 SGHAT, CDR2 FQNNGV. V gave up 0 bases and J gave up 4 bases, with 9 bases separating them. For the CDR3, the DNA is TGTGCCAGCAGCTTAGAACCAGGGGTCACTGAAGCTTTCTTT. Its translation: CASSLEPGVTEAFF.

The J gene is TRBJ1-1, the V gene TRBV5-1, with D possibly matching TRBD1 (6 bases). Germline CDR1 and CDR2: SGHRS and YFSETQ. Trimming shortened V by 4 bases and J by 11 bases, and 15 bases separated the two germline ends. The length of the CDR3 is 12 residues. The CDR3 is CASSVATGNAFF. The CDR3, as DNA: TGCGCCAGCAGCGTCGCAACAGGGAACGCTTTCTTT.

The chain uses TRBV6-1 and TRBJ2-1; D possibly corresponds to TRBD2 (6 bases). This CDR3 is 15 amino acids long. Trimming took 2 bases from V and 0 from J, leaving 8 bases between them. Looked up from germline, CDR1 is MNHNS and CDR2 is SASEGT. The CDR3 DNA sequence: TGTGCCAGCAGTGAATGGAGGGGCTCCTACAATGAGCAGTTCTTC. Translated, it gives CASSEWRGSYNEQFF.

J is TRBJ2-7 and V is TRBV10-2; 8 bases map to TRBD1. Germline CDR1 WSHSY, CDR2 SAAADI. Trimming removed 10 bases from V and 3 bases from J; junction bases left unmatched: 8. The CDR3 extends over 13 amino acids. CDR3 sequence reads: CATRDRQYYEQYF. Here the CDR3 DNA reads TGCGCCACCCGGGACAGGCAATACTACGAGCAGTACTTC.

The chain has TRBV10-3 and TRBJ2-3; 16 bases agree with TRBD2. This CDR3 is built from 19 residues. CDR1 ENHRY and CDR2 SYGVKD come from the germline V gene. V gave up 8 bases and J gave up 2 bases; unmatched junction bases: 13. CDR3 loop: CAIGGPGTSGGALTDTQYF. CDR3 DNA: TGTGCCATCGGGGGCCCCGGGACTAGCGGGGGGGCCCTCACAGATACGCAGTATTTT.

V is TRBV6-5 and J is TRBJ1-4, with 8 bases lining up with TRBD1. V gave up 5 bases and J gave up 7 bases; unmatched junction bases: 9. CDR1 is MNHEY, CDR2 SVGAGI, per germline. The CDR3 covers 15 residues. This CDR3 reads CASSTGQGGSEKLFF. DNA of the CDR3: TGTGCCAGCAGTACCGGACAGGGAGGGAGTGAAAAACTGTTTTTT.

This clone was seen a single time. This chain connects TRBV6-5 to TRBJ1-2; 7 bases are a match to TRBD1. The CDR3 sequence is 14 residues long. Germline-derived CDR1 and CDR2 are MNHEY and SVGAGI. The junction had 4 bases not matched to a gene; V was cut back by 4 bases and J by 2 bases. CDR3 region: CASSSRDSNYGYTF. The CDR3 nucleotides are TGTGCCAGCAGTTCAAGGGACAGCAACTATGGCTACACCTTC.

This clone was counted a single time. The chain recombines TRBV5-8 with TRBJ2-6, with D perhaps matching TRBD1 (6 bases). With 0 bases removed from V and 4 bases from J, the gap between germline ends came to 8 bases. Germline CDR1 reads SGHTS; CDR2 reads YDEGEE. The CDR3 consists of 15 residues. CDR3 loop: CASSLGGHGANVLTF. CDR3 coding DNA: TGTGCCAGCAGCTTGGGGGGGCACGGGGCCAACGTCCTGACTTTC.

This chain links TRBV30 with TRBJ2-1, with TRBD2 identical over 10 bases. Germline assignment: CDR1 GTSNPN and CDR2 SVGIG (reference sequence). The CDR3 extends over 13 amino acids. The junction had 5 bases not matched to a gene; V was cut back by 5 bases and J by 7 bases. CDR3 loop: CAWSSGGHNEQFF. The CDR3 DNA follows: TGTGCCTGGTCTAGCGGGGGTCATAATGAGCAGTTCTTC.

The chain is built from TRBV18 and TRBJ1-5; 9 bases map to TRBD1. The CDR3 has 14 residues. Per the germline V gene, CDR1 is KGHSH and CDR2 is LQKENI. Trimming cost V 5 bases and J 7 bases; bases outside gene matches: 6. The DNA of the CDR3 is TGTGCCAGCTCATCGACAGGGGGATACCAGCCCCAGCATTTT. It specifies CASSSTGGYQPQHF.

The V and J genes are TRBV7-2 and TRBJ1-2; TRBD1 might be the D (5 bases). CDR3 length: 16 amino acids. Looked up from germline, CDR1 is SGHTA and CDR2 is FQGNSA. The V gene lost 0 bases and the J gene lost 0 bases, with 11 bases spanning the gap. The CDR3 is CASSLARPGTNYGYTF. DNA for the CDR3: TGTGCCAGCAGCTTAGCAAGGCCAGGGACTAACTATGGCTACACCTTC.

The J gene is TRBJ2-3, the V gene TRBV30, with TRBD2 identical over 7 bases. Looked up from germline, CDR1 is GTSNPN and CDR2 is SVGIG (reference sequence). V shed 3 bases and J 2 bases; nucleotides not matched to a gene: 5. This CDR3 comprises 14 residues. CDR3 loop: CAWRRGSVTDTQYF. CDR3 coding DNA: TGTGCCTGGAGGCGGGGGAGTGTCACAGATACGCAGTATTTT.

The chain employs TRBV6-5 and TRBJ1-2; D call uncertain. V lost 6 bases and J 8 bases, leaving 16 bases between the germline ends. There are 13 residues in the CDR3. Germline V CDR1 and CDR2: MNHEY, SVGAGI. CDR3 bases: TGTGCCAGCAGGCTCGACATGATTGGGGGCTACACCTTC. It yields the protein CASRLDMIGGYTF.

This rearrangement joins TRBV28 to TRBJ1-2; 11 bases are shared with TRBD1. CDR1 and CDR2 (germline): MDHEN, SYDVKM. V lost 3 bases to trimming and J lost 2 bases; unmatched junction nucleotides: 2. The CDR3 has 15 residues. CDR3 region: CASSFGTGGNYGYTF. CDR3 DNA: TGTGCCAGCAGTTTTGGGACAGGGGGGAACTATGGCTACACCTTC.

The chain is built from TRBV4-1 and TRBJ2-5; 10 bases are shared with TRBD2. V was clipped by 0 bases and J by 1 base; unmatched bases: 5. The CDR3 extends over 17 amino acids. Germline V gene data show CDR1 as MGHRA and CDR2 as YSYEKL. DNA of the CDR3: TGCGCCAGCAGCCAAGAAGGCACTAGCGGGGCCCAAGAGACCCAGTACTTC. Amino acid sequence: CASSQEGTSGAQETQYF.

The CDR3 loop is CASSPLWGPYEQYF. CDR3 DNA sequence: TGTGCCAGCAGCCCACTTTGGGGGCCCTACGAGCAGTACTTC. This rearrangement joins TRBV7-8 to TRBJ2-7; D possibly corresponds to TRBD1 (6 bases). In germline, CDR1 is SGHVS, CDR2 FQNEAQ. V was trimmed by 5 bases and J by 2 bases, leaving 13 bases between them. This CDR3 spans 14 amino acids.

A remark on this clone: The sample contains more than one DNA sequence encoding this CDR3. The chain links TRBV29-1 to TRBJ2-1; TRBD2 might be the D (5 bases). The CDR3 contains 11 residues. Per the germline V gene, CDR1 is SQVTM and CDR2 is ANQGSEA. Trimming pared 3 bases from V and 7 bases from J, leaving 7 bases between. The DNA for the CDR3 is TGCAGCGTTGATCCGGGAAATGAGCAGTTCTTC. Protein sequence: CSVDPGNEQFF.

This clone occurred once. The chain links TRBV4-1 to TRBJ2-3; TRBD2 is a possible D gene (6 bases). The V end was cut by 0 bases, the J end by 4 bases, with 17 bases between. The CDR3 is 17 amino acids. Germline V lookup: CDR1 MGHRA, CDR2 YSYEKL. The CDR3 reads CASSQDSSGVFSDTQYF. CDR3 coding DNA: TGCGCCAGCAGCCAAGATTCTTCGGGGGTCTTCTCAGATACGCAGTATTTT.

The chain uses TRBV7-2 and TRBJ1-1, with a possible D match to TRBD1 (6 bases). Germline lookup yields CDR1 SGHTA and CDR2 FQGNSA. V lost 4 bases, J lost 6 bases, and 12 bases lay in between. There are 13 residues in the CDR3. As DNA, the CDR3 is TGTGCCAGCAGCTCGCACAGGGCCCCTGAAGCTTTCTTT. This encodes CASSSHRAPEAFF.

CDR3 residues: CASSTSGGSTGELFF. As DNA, the CDR3 is TGTGCCAGCAGCACTAGCGGGGGGTCCACCGGGGAGCTGTTTTTT. The chain recombines TRBV13 with TRBJ2-2; 12 bases agree with TRBD2. The ends lost 5 bases at V and 4 bases at J; junction bases unmatched: 2. The length of the CDR3 is 15 residues. Germline CDR1 and CDR2: PRHDT and FYEKMQ (reference sequence).